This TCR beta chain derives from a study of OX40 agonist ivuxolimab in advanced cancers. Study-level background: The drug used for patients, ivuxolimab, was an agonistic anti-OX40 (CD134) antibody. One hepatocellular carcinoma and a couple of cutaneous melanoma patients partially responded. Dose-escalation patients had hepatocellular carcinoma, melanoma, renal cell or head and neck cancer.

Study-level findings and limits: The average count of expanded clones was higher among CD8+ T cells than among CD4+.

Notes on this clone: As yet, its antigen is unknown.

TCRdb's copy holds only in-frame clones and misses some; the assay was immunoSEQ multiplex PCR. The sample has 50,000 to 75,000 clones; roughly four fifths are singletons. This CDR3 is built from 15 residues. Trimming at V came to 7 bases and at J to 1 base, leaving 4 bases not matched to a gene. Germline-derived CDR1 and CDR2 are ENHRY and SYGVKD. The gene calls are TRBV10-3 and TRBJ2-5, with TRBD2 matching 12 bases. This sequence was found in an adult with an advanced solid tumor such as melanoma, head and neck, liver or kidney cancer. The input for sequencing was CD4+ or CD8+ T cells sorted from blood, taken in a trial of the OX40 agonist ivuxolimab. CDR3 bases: TGTGCCATCAATACGGGACTAGCGGGCCAAGAGACCCAGTACTTC. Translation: CAINTGLAGQETQYF.